Sequencing of this T cell receptor (beta chain) was carried out in a study of T-cell reconstitution after alpha-beta-depleted transplantation in children. Broader study findings: In some patients, recipient T cells and intrathymic progenitors surviving conditioning explained high day-60 diversity. About two months after transplant, alpha-beta T cells reportedly came from several hundred expanded graft clones. Newly made T cells mostly supplied T-cell counts and diversity one year after transplant.

Turning to this clonotype: As yet, its antigen is unknown.

The CDR3 covers 11 residues. The germline gives CDR1 SGHNT, CDR2 YENEEA. V was shortened by 5 bases and J by 6 bases, with 6 bases between the two germline ends. TCRbeta library preparation incorporated unique molecular identifiers. Via MiXCR, TCRdb re-called the PCR reads, giving one row per CDR3 protein. The data hold 450,000 to 550,000 distinct CDR3 sequences, with about 10% observed a single time. The sample here was PBMCs, mostly from graft donor cells, taken 180 days after TCRalphabeta/CD19-depleted stem cell transplant. The chain is built from TRBV11-3 and TRBJ2-3, with D hard to call. This sequence was found in a female patient younger than 10 who had a stem cell transplant for aplastic anemia, so the T cells may come from the graft donor. The CDR3 bases are TGTGCCAGCAGCCCCCAGGATACGCAGTATTTT. This translates into CASSPQDTQYF.